This TCR beta chain derives from a study of OX40 agonist ivuxolimab in advanced cancers. Study-level information: Cancers in dose escalation were hepatocellular, melanoma, renal cell and head and neck. Enrollees could have had prior anti-PD-1, anti-PD-L1 or anti-CTLA-4 therapy, which roughly 40% had received. Whole-study results and caveats: Both CD4+ and CD8+ T cell populations in blood had undergone clonal expansion by week 6 at 0.1 to 3.0 mg/kg.

Clones were sequenced by immunoSEQ multiplex PCR, and TCRdb holds only the in-frame ones, with some missing. The sample carries 65,000 to 85,000 clones, about 91% recorded once. A word on this clone: Its antigen is as yet unknown.

Autoimmune disease history or systemic immunosuppression was exclusionary. CDR3 length equals 17 residues. The V gene's germline CDR1 is LNHDA and CDR2 SQIVND (reference sequence). Trimming pared 2 bases from V and 0 bases from J, leaving 14 bases between. The chain couples TRBV19 to TRBJ1-5; D is unclear. The receptor's source is an adult with an advanced solid tumor such as melanoma, head and neck, liver or kidney cancer. Sequencing was performed on CD4+ or CD8+ T cells sorted from blood, taken in a trial of the OX40 agonist ivuxolimab. CDR3 amino acids: CASSIRGLPNSNQPQHF. The CDR3 DNA reads TGTGCCAGTAGTATAAGAGGGCTACCAAATAGCAATCAGCCCCAGCATTTT. The full variable domain, in which reference TRBV19 and TRBJ1-5 provide the parts outside the CDR3, is DGGITQSPKYLFRKEGQNVTLSCEQNLNHDAMYWYRQDPGQGLRLIYYSQIVNDFQKGDIAEGYSVSREKKESFPLTVTSAQKNPTAFYLCASSIRGLPNSNQPQHFGDGTRLSIL.